This T cell receptor (beta chain) originates from a study of cytomegalovirus exposure and HLA in healthy donors. Sequenced by immunoSEQ multiplex PCR; TCRdb stores in-frame clones only, minus some. The table records about 130,000 clones, 94% of them present only once. V dropped 3 bases and J dropped 1; count of bases not matched to a gene: 8. CDR3 length equals 16 residues. CDR1 LGHNA and CDR2 YNFKEQ come from the germline V gene. The study, taken as a whole, reports: A few of the chains that were CMV-associated were confirmed in vitro to be specific for CMV antigens. Accounts indicate the classifier identified cytomegalovirus status with strong specificity and sensitivity. According to a subsequent analysis, TCR clusters from the first cohort were inclined to appear together in the 100 to 150 validation repertoires. TCR beta chains numbering under 200 were designated cytomegalovirus-associated.

As for this clone: No antigen is known for it.

The sequencing input was PBMCs. V gene TRBV4-2 combines with J gene TRBJ2-7, with 8 bases that match TRBD2. The receptor was isolated from a young man in good health and CMV-seropositive. CDR3 amino acids: CASSQASSGPSYEQYF. CDR3 bases: TGTGCCAGCAGCCAGGCATCTAGCGGGCCGTCCTACGAGCAGTACTTC.